These 8 T cell receptor beta chains share one sample of origin, sequenced in a study of technical replicates of blood from a few donors. Sequenced by immunoSEQ multiplex PCR; TCRdb stores in-frame clones only, minus some. This sample has around 53,000 clones; 90% to 95% occur once, and the top ten carry approximately 3.6%. The sequenced sample was PBMCs. The receptor source for this set is a human donor in good health. Some clones in this sample may be carry-over from other donors' samples.

The chain couples TRBV5-1 to TRBJ2-5; D is perhaps TRBD1 (6 bases). In germline, CDR1 is SGHRS, CDR2 YFSETQ. The CDR3 extends over 14 amino acids. Trimming took 2 bases from V and 6 from J, leaving 14 bases between them. The CDR3 coding sequence is TGCGCCAGCAGCTTTGGGGACACACTACAGACCCAGTACTTC. It codes for CASSFGDTLQTQYF.

The gene calls are TRBV5-4 and TRBJ2-2; tentative D call: TRBD1 (6 bases). Germline V CDR1 and CDR2: SGHNT, YYREEE (reference sequence). The CDR3 extends over 17 amino acids. Trimming took off 0 bases at V and 1 base at J, with 13 bases between the two ends. DNA of the CDR3: TGTGCCAGCAGCTTGGTCGGGCAGGGGCGGAACACCGGGGAGCTGTTTTTT. This gives the protein CASSLVGQGRNTGELFF.

V and J are TRBV28 and TRBJ1-4; TRBD1 matches at 7 bases. The CDR3 is made up of 17 amino acids. Germline CDR1 MDHEN, CDR2 SYDVKM. V shed 6 bases, J shed 0 bases, and the junction held 10 bases outside the gene matches. CDR3 DNA sequence: TGTGCCAGCAGCATCACGACAGGGTCACCAACTAATGAAAAACTGTTTTTT. The encoded protein is CASSITTGSPTNEKLFF.

This chain connects TRBV10-3 to TRBJ2-4; D gene unclear. V lost 7 bases and J 8 bases, leaving 12 bases between the germline ends. This CDR3 comprises 12 residues. CDR1 ENHRY and CDR2 SYGVKD come from the germline V gene. Here the CDR3 reads CAIKAEGDIQYF. In nucleotides, the CDR3 is TGTGCCATCAAGGCCGAAGGAGACATTCAGTACTTC.

This clone was counted once. The chain couples TRBV4-1 to TRBJ2-7; 9 positions agree with TRBD1. The CDR3 covers 16 residues. With 4 bases clipped from V and 6 bases from J, the junction kept 13 bases outside the gene matches. Germline CDR1 and CDR2: MGHRA and YSYEKL. This CDR3 reads CASSPGPGQGIFEQYF. The CDR3, as DNA: TGCGCCAGCAGCCCCGGTCCTGGACAGGGGATCTTCGAGCAGTACTTC.

The chain has TRBV6-4 and TRBJ1-1; D ambiguous. Germline V CDR1 and CDR2: MRHNA, SNTAGT. V was trimmed by 2 bases and J by 0 bases, leaving 4 bases between them. This CDR3 contains 13 residues. The CDR3 sequence is CASSDQVNTEAFF. The CDR3 DNA reads as TGTGCCAGCAGTGACCAGGTGAACACTGAAGCTTTCTTT.

The rearrangement joins TRBV5-1 to TRBJ2-3; D is perhaps TRBD1 (6 bases). The germline V gene has CDR1 SGHRS and CDR2 YFSETQ. Trimming took off 2 bases at V and 2 bases at J, with 12 bases between the two ends. This CDR3 has 15 amino acids. CDR3 protein: CASSFDGGLTDTQYF. DNA of the CDR3: TGCGCCAGCAGCTTCGATGGGGGCCTCACAGATACGCAGTATTTT.

The chain recombines TRBV10-3 with TRBJ1-2; 8 bases fit TRBD1. With V trimmed by 4 bases and J by 2 bases, 12 bases remained unmatched. CDR1 is ENHRY, CDR2 SYGVKD, per germline. CDR3 length equals 17 residues. This chain's CDR3 is CAISGSSPGQVNYGYTF. The CDR3, as DNA: TGTGCCATCAGTGGATCCAGCCCGGGACAGGTCAACTATGGCTACACCTTC.